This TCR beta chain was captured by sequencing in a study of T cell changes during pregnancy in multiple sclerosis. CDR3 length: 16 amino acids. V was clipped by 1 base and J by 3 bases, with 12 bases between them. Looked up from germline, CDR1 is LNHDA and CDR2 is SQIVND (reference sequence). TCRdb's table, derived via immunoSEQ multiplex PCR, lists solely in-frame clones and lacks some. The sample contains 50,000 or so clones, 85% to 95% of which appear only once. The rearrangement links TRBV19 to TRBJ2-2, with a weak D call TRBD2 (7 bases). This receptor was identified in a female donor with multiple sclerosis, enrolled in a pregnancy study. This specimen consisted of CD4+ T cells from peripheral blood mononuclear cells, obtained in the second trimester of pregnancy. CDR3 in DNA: TGTGCCAGTAGTATAGTAGGGGGGGGCCACACCGGGGAGCTGTTTTTT. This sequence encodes CASSIVGGGHTGELFF.